These 5 T cell receptor beta chains were sequenced from one sample in a study of T cell responses to AZD1222 COVID-19 vaccine. Repertoires were generated with immunoSEQ multiplex PCR, while TCRdb's copy carries only in-frame clones and drops some. The sample consists of over 130,000 clones, roughly 89% of them appearing once. This specimen consisted of peripheral blood, obtained on day 0 of AZD1222 vaccination. The receptors derive from an adult in good health.

The rearrangement uses TRBV2 and TRBJ1-5, with D unclear. Trimming left V 6 bases short and J 7 bases short, with 13 bases between. Germline V gene data show CDR1 as SNHLY and CDR2 as FYNNEI. The CDR3 spans 13 residues. The CDR3 reads CASSDDAVQPQHF. Written as DNA, the CDR3 is TGTGCCAGCAGCGATGACGCGGTACAGCCCCAGCATTTT.

J is TRBJ1-4 and V is TRBV6-5; the match to TRBD1 covers 7 bases. The CDR3 consists of 16 residues. V shed 4 bases, J shed 0 bases, and the junction held 5 bases outside the gene matches. The germline CDR1 and CDR2 sequences are MNHEY and SVGAGI. CDR3 DNA sequence: TGTGCCAGCAGTTCAGGGGGGGTGGCAACTAATGAAAAACTGTTTTTT. Translation: CASSSGGVATNEKLFF.

The rearrangement uses TRBV28 and TRBJ2-7, with D perhaps being TRBD1 or TRBD2 (6 bases each). The CDR3 is made up of 17 amino acids. Trimming pared 0 bases from V and 4 bases from J, leaving 19 bases between. Looked up from germline, CDR1 is MDHEN and CDR2 is SYDVKM. CDR3 protein: CASSLWGGGTEYYEQYF. The CDR3 region has the DNA TGTGCCAGCAGTTTATGGGGGGGCGGGACGGAATATTACGAGCAGTACTTC.

V usage is TRBV28 and J usage is TRBJ2-5; D is ambiguous. CDR1 MDHEN and CDR2 SYDVKM come from the germline V gene. The V and J ends lost 2 bases and 2 bases respectively, with 9 bases between them. The CDR3 extends over 14 amino acids. CDR3 sequence: CASSLVGIQETQYF. CDR3 in DNA: TGTGCCAGCAGTTTAGTGGGGATACAAGAGACCCAGTACTTC. Looking up the rest from reference TRBV28 and TRBJ2-5 gives the full variable domain: DVKVTQSSRYLVKRTGEKVFLECVQDMDHENMFWYRQDPGLGLRLIYFSYDVKMKEKGDIPEGYSVSREKKERFSLILESASTNQTSMYLCASSLVGIQETQYFGPGTRLLVL.

The rearrangement uses TRBV2 and TRBJ2-3; no clear D gene. CDR3 size: 15 residues. Trimming pared 8 bases from V and 0 bases from J, leaving 15 bases between. Germline V gene lookup returns CDR1 SNHLY and CDR2 FYNNEI. The CDR3 DNA reads as TGTGCCAGCGGAGACTCGGCAGATAGCACAGATACGCAGTATTTT. It is translated as CASGDSADSTDTQYF.